These 17 T cell receptor beta chains share one sample of origin, sequenced in a study of human T cells and chemical hapten exposure (dated by TCRdb to the early 2020s). The time point label corresponds to: patch test 1, 2 weeks after DPC sensitization. Sample treatment or condition, as interpreted from the label and publication: therapeutic diphenylcyclopropenone sensitization with weekly scalp DPC. Library generation was performed with RACE. The sequencer listed for this sample is NextSeq 500. TCRdb passed the public sequencing reads through fastp at Q25 and MiXCR, retaining productive beta sequences. One record per CDR3 amino acid sequence lists the most common genes and DNA. Here the sample has fewer than 100,000 distinct CDR3 sequences; around 11% occur a single time. The top ten clonotypes cover around 3.2% of the sample. The specimen was whole blood, collected in connection with sensitization to the hapten diphenylcyclopropenone (DPC). These receptors were collected from a woman aged 60-70 years with alopecia areata. Some clones in this sample may be carry-over from other donors' samples.

There are a few counts of this clonotype. The chain has TRBV12-3 or TRBV12-4 and TRBJ1-4; unclear D gene. This CDR3 region has 14 residues. Trimming took off 5 bases at V and 12 bases at J, with 19 bases between the two ends. CDR3 in amino acids: CASSGPGGRRELFF. CDR3 nucleotide sequence: TGTGCCAGCAGTGGCCCCGGTGGGCGTCGGGAACTGTTTTTT.

The CDR3 bases are TGCAGTGCTAGGGTTGCACATCAGCCCCAGCATTTT. It codes for CSARVAHQPQHF. This chain uses TRBV20-1 with TRBJ1-5, with D unresolved. Germline V gene lookup returns CDR1 DFQATT and CDR2 SNEGSKA (reference sequence). V lost 3 bases and J 5 bases, leaving 8 bases between the germline ends. This CDR3 region has 12 residues.

This clonotype was seen repeatedly, ten times or more. This chain joins TRBV10-2 and TRBJ1-1, with a tentative D call TRBD1 (5 bases). Germline lookup yields CDR1 WSHSY and CDR2 SAAADI. The CDR3 is made up of 13 amino acids. V lost 6 bases to trimming and J lost 10 bases, with 18 bases between them. CDR3 in amino acids: CASSPGLPKVAFF. The CDR3 nucleotides are TGCGCCAGCAGCCCGGGACTACCAAAAGTAGCTTTCTTT.

The V gene is TRBV9, the J gene TRBJ2-5; TRBD1 aligns across 9 bases. Germline V lookup: CDR1 SGDLS, CDR2 YYNGEE. CDR3 length: 15 residues. V shed 3 bases and J 1 base; nucleotides not matched to a gene: 4. Written as DNA, the CDR3 is TGTGCCAGCAGCGAAGGGACAGGGACCCAAGAGACCCAGTACTTC. Amino acid sequence: CASSEGTGTQETQYF.

By share of the sample, this clonotype is medium-sized (0.01 to 0.1%). The chain combines TRBV3-1 with TRBJ1-1; the D gene is possibly TRBD1 (5 bases). Per germline, CDR1 LGHDT and CDR2 YNNKEL (reference sequence). V was pared by 0 bases and J by 12 bases, with 11 bases between. The CDR3 has 12 amino acids. The CDR3 nucleotides are TGTGCCAGCAGCCAAGAGCAGGGTACGTCTTTCTTT. The encoded protein is CASSQEQGTSFF.

This clonotype was observed once. The gene calls are TRBV10-3 and TRBJ1-2, with D uncertain. The germline V gene encodes CDR1 ENHRY and CDR2 SYGVKD. With 3 bases removed from V and 2 bases from J, the gap between germline ends came to 7 bases. This CDR3 contains 13 residues. The CDR3 nucleotides read TGTGCCATCAGTGAAGACGGAAACTATGGCTACACCTTC. This translates into CAISEDGNYGYTF.

This clonotype was counted at least ten times. The V and J genes are TRBV3-1 and TRBJ2-7; D perhaps matches TRBD2 (5 bases). The germline V and J ends were trimmed by 8 bases and 6 bases, with 20 bases remaining between them. CDR3 length: 14 residues. Germline CDR1 LGHDT, CDR2 YNNKEL (reference sequence). The CDR3 DNA reads TGTGCCAGCCGACACACTAGGGTCTTGAGCGAGCAGTACTTC. It specifies CASRHTRVLSEQYF.

This clonotype turned up a few times. V and J are TRBV6-6 and TRBJ2-1; TRBD1 agrees at 9 bases. Germline V gene data show CDR1 as MNHNY and CDR2 as SVGAGI (reference sequence). CDR3 length: 16 residues. The V segment lost 3 bases and the J segment 7 bases; nucleotides outside the gene matches: 10. CDR3 protein: CASSYRGTGSGNEQFF. The DNA for the CDR3 is TGTGCCAGCAGTTATCGAGGGACAGGGTCAGGGAATGAGCAGTTCTTC.

This clonotype was observed a few times. This chain links TRBV6-6 with TRBJ1-5; TRBD1 is a possible D gene (6 bases). The V and J ends lost 9 bases and 0 bases respectively, with 15 bases between them. Per germline, CDR1 MNHNY and CDR2 SVGAGI (reference sequence). This CDR3 has 15 residues. The CDR3 region is CASLPGVSSNQPQHF. CDR3 DNA: TGTGCCAGTCTCCCAGGGGTTTCTAGCAATCAGCCCCAGCATTTT.

V gene TRBV29-1 combines with J gene TRBJ2-3; 9 bases map to TRBD2. CDR3 length: 14 residues. J gave up 0 bases and V 6 bases, and 4 bases lay outside the gene matches. Germline CDR1 is SQVTM and CDR2 is ANQGSEA. The CDR3 DNA sequence: TGCAGCGTAGAGCGGGGGGTTAGCACAGATACGCAGTATTTT. It specifies CSVERGVSTDTQYF.

This clonotype showed up just a few times. V gene TRBV30 combines with J gene TRBJ1-5; TRBD1 agrees at 8 bases. In germline, CDR1 is GTSNPN, CDR2 SVGIG (reference sequence). The CDR3 is 13 residues long. J was trimmed by 5 bases and V by 2 bases; bases with no gene match: 2. The CDR3 nucleotides are TGTGCCTGGAGTCCGACAGGGGATCAGCCCCAGCATTTT. Its translation: CAWSPTGDQPQHF.

This clonotype was observed a handful of times. J is TRBJ2-7 and V is TRBV29-1, with TRBD2 as a possible D gene (6 bases). This CDR3 region has 11 residues. Trimming removed 4 bases at V and 5 bases at J, with 9 bases between. Germline CDR1 SQVTM, CDR2 ANQGSEA. CDR3 amino acids: CSVGWGDEQYF. The CDR3 DNA sequence: TGCAGCGTTGGTTGGGGGGACGAGCAGTACTTC.

This clonotype was detected ten times or more. V gene TRBV20-1 combines with J gene TRBJ2-2, with D possibly matching TRBD2 (5 bases). Trimming took 3 bases from V and 6 from J, leaving 11 bases between them. The CDR3 is 13 residues long. The germline CDR1 and CDR2 sequences are DFQATT and SNEGSKA (reference sequence). The CDR3 spells CSASVRASGELFF. CDR3 coding DNA: TGCAGTGCTAGCGTGAGGGCCTCCGGGGAGCTGTTTTTT.

This chain links TRBV27 with TRBJ2-1, with 10 bases matching TRBD2. V dropped 5 bases and J dropped 4; count of bases not matched to a gene: 5. Looked up from germline, CDR1 is MNHEY and CDR2 is SMNVEV (reference sequence). This CDR3 is built from 15 residues. CDR3 DNA: TGTGCCAGCAGTCTTAGCGGGGGGCCATACAATGAGCAGTTCTTC. Protein: CASSLSGGPYNEQFF.

The rearrangement links TRBV12-3 or TRBV12-4 to TRBJ1-2; no definite D call. The CDR3 covers 13 residues. Trimming left V 4 bases short and J 6 bases short, with 12 bases between. The CDR3 region has the DNA TGTGCCAGCAGTTCCCTGGAGGGAAATGGCTACACCTTC. Its translation is CASSSLEGNGYTF.

There are a few counts of this clonotype. This chain connects TRBV3-1 to TRBJ2-1; tentative D call: TRBD1 (5 bases). The CDR3 covers 15 residues. The germline gives CDR1 LGHDT, CDR2 YNNKEL (reference sequence). The V end was cut by 1 base, the J end by 7 bases, with 14 bases between. The CDR3 reads CASSQGHQGFNEQFF. In DNA, the CDR3 is TGTGCCAGCAGCCAAGGCCACCAGGGATTTAATGAGCAGTTCTTC.

The rearrangement links TRBV29-1 to TRBJ1-1, with TRBD1 as a possible D gene (5 bases). Looked up from germline, CDR1 is SQVTM and CDR2 is ANQGSEA. The V end lost 7 bases, the J end lost 2 bases, and 14 bases lay between the germline ends. The CDR3 is made up of 13 amino acids. This chain's CDR3 is CSAKGQGNTEAFF. CDR3 nucleotides: TGCAGCGCAAAGGGCCAGGGTAACACTGAAGCTTTCTTT.